Sequencing of this T cell receptor (beta chain) was carried out in a study of blood T cells in healthy people across ages. Study-wide context: About one barcoded beta molecule was captured per two T cells (by template switching).

A remark on this clonotype: Its antigen is currently unknown.

Sample-barcoded 5' priming and a J-beta primer mix drove a second PCR of about 6 to 12 cycles. Tagging of each cDNA molecule was performed by a template-switch adaptor with 12 random nucleotides. Every sample gave at least 3 million paired-end reads containing CDR3. TCRdb itself ran the 5' RACE reads through MiXCR, one entry per CDR3 protein. The sample shows hundreds of thousands of distinct CDR3 sequences, over 45% of them seen only once. Study findings and constraints: Per-million-T-cell TCR beta diversity fell roughly linearly with age.

Germline V gene lookup returns CDR1 LGHNA and CDR2 YNFKEQ. Trimming shortened V by 0 bases and J by 9 bases, and 14 bases separated the two germline ends. CDR3 length: 14 amino acids. The material sequenced was blood. This clonotype was sampled from a man younger than 40 in good health. V and J are TRBV4-2 and TRBJ1-1; a possible D gene is TRBD1 (5 bases). The CDR3 bases are TGTGCCAGCAGCCAAGATCCTGCGTCGGGACAAGCTTTCTTT. This translates into CASSQDPASGQAFF.